These 19 T cell receptor beta chains were all obtained from the same sample, sequenced in a study of metastatic and nonmetastatic thyroid tumors. TCRdb re-analyzed the PCR reads using MiXCR. The sample has 20,000 or so clones; 22% are singletons. Among the patients, none had received any treatment before thyroid surgery. Sequenced input: adjacent normal tissue. Receptors were obtained from a female donor with papillary thyroid cancer or a benign thyroid nodule (not recorded which). Some clones in this sample may be carry-over from other donors' samples.

This chain joins TRBV9 and TRBJ2-7; D possibly corresponds to TRBD2 (5 bases). V gave up 0 bases and J gave up 4 bases, with 14 bases separating them. This CDR3 comprises 15 residues. CDR1 is SGDLS and CDR2 is YYNGEE in the germline V gene. The DNA of the CDR3 is TGTGCCAGCAGCGTAGATGGTGGGAGTAATTACGAGCAGTACTTC. Amino acid sequence: CASSVDGGSNYEQYF.

This clone was counted between two and nine times. The chain uses TRBV6-2 or TRBV6-3 and TRBJ1-1, with unresolved D. CDR3 size: 11 residues. The V and J ends lost 6 bases and 3 bases respectively, with 5 bases between them. In germline, CDR1 is MNHEY, CDR2 SVGEGT. DNA for the CDR3: TGTGCCAGCAGCCGGGACACTGAAGCTTTCTTT. Translating gives CASSRDTEAFF.

The rearrangement joins TRBV11-2 to TRBJ2-3; D is possibly TRBD1 (6 bases). The CDR3 sequence is 15 residues long. Germline-derived CDR1 and CDR2 are SGHAT and FQNNGV. V shed 1 base and J shed 1 base, with 9 bases lying between them. The CDR3 nucleotides are TGTGCCAGCAGCTTAGTGGGGACACGCACAGATACGCAGTATTTT. Amino acid sequence: CASSLVGTRTDTQYF.

This clone is medium-sized in the sample. The chain joins TRBV20-1 to TRBJ2-5; D is perhaps TRBD2 (5 bases). This CDR3 spans 12 amino acids. Germline assignment: CDR1 DFQATT and CDR2 SNEGSKA (reference sequence). CDR3 sequence reads: CGKTGNGETQYF. The CDR3 nucleotides read TGCGGCAAGACGGGGAACGGGGAGACCCAGTACTTC.

This chain connects TRBV20-1 to TRBJ2-1; the match to TRBD2 covers 12 bases. Trimming removed 3 bases from V and 3 bases from J; junction bases left unmatched: 15. CDR3 length: 19 residues. CDR1 DFQATT and CDR2 SNEGSKA come from the germline V gene (reference sequence). The CDR3 region is CSARELTSGRFLYYNEQFF. The CDR3 region has the DNA TGCAGTGCTAGGGAATTGACTAGCGGGAGATTTTTATACTACAATGAGCAGTTCTTC.

The V call is TRBV28, the J call TRBJ2-7, with D unclear. CDR3 length equals 17 residues. CDR1 MDHEN and CDR2 SYDVKM come from the germline V gene. V was trimmed by 0 bases and J by 3 bases, leaving 18 bases between them. The CDR3: CASSLCQAFLGCYEQYF. In nucleotides, the CDR3 is TGTGCCAGCAGTTTATGCCAGGCCTTCCTCGGGTGCTACGAGCAGTACTTC.

This clone was seen ten or more times. The rearrangement joins TRBV20-1 to TRBJ2-3; TRBD2 matches 8 bases. Germline V lookup: CDR1 DFQATT, CDR2 SNEGSKA (reference sequence). V lost 1 base, J lost 7 bases, and 4 bases stayed unmatched. The CDR3 runs to 13 residues. The DNA of the CDR3 is TGCAGTGCTAGAGGCGGGGGGTCGAATACGCAGTATTTT. Amino acid sequence: CSARGGGSNTQYF.

This clone appeared a few times. This chain links TRBV7-9 with TRBJ2-7; possibly TRBD2 for D (5 bases). Germline V gene data show CDR1 as SEHNR and CDR2 as FQNEAQ (reference sequence). This CDR3 comprises 12 residues. With 5 bases removed from V and 4 bases from J, the gap between germline ends came to 9 bases. The CDR3 region has the DNA TGTGCCAGCAGCGGACTCGCATACGAGCAGTACTTC. Amino acids: CASSGLAYEQYF.

This clone was recorded a few times. V usage is TRBV6-1 and J usage is TRBJ2-7, with D maybe TRBD2 (6 bases). Trimming removed 3 bases at V and 5 bases at J, with 11 bases between. Germline V gene sequence: CDR1 MNHNS, CDR2 SASEGT. The length of the CDR3 is 13 residues. CDR3 sequence: CASSDGSGDEQYF. Here the CDR3 DNA reads TGTGCCAGCAGTGACGGGAGTGGGGACGAGCAGTACTTC.

In this sample, this clone turned up many times. The rearrangement links TRBV2 to TRBJ1-2, with 8 bases fitting TRBD1. The trim removed 3 bases at V and 2 bases at J, leaving 11 bases unmatched. This CDR3 has 17 residues. Germline V gene lookup returns CDR1 SNHLY and CDR2 FYNNEI. Here the CDR3 DNA reads TGTGCCAGCAGTGACGACAGGGGAAAAGGTCTAAACTATGGCTACACCTTC. Amino acid sequence: CASSDDRGKGLNYGYTF.

This chain links TRBV6-1 with TRBJ2-3; D may be TRBD2 (5 bases). V was trimmed by 2 bases and J by 4 bases, leaving 16 bases between them. This CDR3 has 16 residues. Germline assignment: CDR1 MNHNS and CDR2 SASEGT. Here the CDR3 reads CASSENSWGAADTQYF. CDR3 coding DNA: TGTGCCAGCAGTGAAAACAGTTGGGGAGCTGCAGATACGCAGTATTTT.

This clone has a handful of counts. The chain links TRBV12-3 or TRBV12-4 to TRBJ1-1; D not resolved. Trimming left V 5 bases short and J 3 bases short, with 16 bases between. This CDR3 region has 15 residues. CDR3 amino acids: CASSNNKGEDTEAFF. The CDR3 bases are TGTGCCAGCAGTAACAACAAGGGAGAGGACACTGAAGCTTTCTTT.

The rearrangement links TRBV2 to TRBJ1-1; a weak D match, TRBD1 (6 bases). V was clipped by 9 bases and J by 5 bases, with 13 bases between them. The germline gives CDR1 SNHLY, CDR2 FYNNEI. The CDR3 length is 12 residues. The chain's CDR3 is CASQTGGTEAFF. The CDR3 bases are TGTGCCAGTCAGACAGGAGGGACTGAAGCTTTCTTT.

This chain uses TRBV7-8 with TRBJ2-7; 8 bases agree with TRBD2. The CDR3 is made up of 14 amino acids. Germline CDR1 reads SGHVS; CDR2 reads FQNEAQ. In DNA form, the CDR3 reads TGTGCCAGAAGCTTAGCGGGGCAGACCTACGAGCTGTACGTC. Encoded protein: CARSLAGQTYELYV.

The chain recombines TRBV19 with TRBJ1-2, with D perhaps TRBD1 (5 bases). This CDR3 is 15 amino acids long. Deletions cut 0 bases from V and 4 bases from J, with 12 bases between. Germline CDR1 LNHDA, CDR2 SQIVND (reference sequence). CDR3 sequence reads: CASSIDRGVGYGYTF. The DNA of the CDR3 is TGTGCCAGTAGTATAGATCGGGGGGTCGGCTATGGCTACACCTTC.

In DNA form, the CDR3 reads TGTGCCAGCAGTTTATGGGGGACAGGCGAAAAACTGTTTTTT. It encodes CASSLWGTGEKLFF. The chain recombines TRBV28 with TRBJ1-4, with 8 nucleotides matching TRBD1. Germline-derived CDR1 and CDR2 are MDHEN and SYDVKM. This CDR3 comprises 14 residues. V was pared by 0 bases and J by 8 bases, with 2 bases of the junction left unmatched.

This chain joins TRBV6-1 and TRBJ2-2; 11 nucleotides align to TRBD2. The germline V gene encodes CDR1 MNHNS and CDR2 SASEGT. V lost 5 bases and J lost 4; bases outside the gene matches: 6. This CDR3 is built from 16 residues. The CDR3 is CASSHKGLAGTGELFF. The CDR3, as DNA: TGTGCCAGCAGTCACAAAGGACTAGCGGGCACCGGGGAGCTGTTTTTT.

This clone occurred many times. The chain couples TRBV5-5 to TRBJ1-3; D unresolved. Germline V gene lookup returns CDR1 SGHKS and CDR2 YYEKEE (reference sequence). V shed 5 bases and J shed 0 bases, with 12 bases lying between them. The CDR3 consists of 15 residues. The chain's CDR3 is CASRSMGSSGNTIYF. The CDR3, as DNA: TGTGCCAGCAGGTCGATGGGGAGCTCTGGAAACACCATATATTTT.

V is TRBV7-2 and J is TRBJ2-2; the D gene is possibly TRBD2 (5 bases). Germline CDR1 SGHTA, CDR2 FQGNSA. The CDR3 length is 12 residues. Between the trimmed V and J ends, which lost 8 bases and 6 bases, there was a span of 10 bases. The CDR3 sequence is CASGKRAGELFF. In DNA, the CDR3 is TGTGCCAGCGGAAAGAGGGCCGGGGAGCTGTTTTTT.